One sample yielded the 26 T cell receptor beta chains listed below, sequenced in a study of blood T cell repertoires in COVID-19 (dated by TCRdb to about 2020). Libraries came from the immunoSEQ multiplex PCR assay. The table comes from immuneACCESS by way of TCRdb, which keeps in-frame sequences with V and J called. Part of the clones is missing from these tables; in studies checked, under half for an unresolved V gene and the rest for unknown reasons. Within this sample are roughly 73,000 clones, with more than 75% of them counted one time only. Roughly 1.4% of the sample belongs to the ten largest clones. Sequenced material: peripheral blood. The source of these receptors is a human donor in a cohort sampled during active COVID-19.

This clone was detected many times. The CDR3 spells CASSEYGVSQPQHF. CDR3 nucleotide sequence: TGCGCCAGCAGTGAGTACGGGGTGAGTCAGCCCCAGCATTTT. V usage is TRBV10-1 and J usage is TRBJ1-5; unclear D gene. With 1 base removed from V and 6 bases from J, the gap between germline ends came to 10 bases. The CDR3 sequence is 14 residues long. Per germline, CDR1 WNHNN and CDR2 SYGVQD (reference sequence).

The rearrangement links TRBV20-1 to TRBJ1-4, with D perhaps TRBD1 (6 bases). The CDR3 sequence is 13 residues long. Germline V CDR1 and CDR2: DFQATT, SNEGSKA (reference sequence). The V end lost 3 bases, the J end lost 10 bases, and 15 bases lay between the germline ends. The CDR3 DNA sequence: TGCAGTGCTAGTCTAGTCCAAGGGGGAAAACTGTTTTTT. The encoded protein is CSASLVQGGKLFF.

The chain links TRBV6-1 to TRBJ1-1; D call uncertain. Germline V gene sequence: CDR1 MNHNS, CDR2 SASEGT. CDR3 size: 15 residues. The germline V and J ends were trimmed by 1 base and 6 bases, with 15 bases remaining between them. As DNA, the CDR3 is TGTGCCAGCAGTGAAGTCGGATGGAGGGCCTCTGAAGCTTTCTTT. It codes for CASSEVGWRASEAFF.

The rearrangement links TRBV2 to TRBJ2-3; 7 bases match TRBD2. V gave up 6 bases and J gave up 5 bases; unmatched junction bases: 5. This CDR3 region has 13 residues. Germline V CDR1 and CDR2: SNHLY, FYNNEI. In nucleotides, the CDR3 is TGTGCCAGCAGCACCCAGCGGGAAGATACGCAGTATTTT. Translation: CASSTQREDTQYF.

The CDR3 here is CASNLQGREAFF. In nucleotides, the CDR3 is TGTGCCAGTAACCTACAGGGGAGGGAAGCTTTCTTT. The chain recombines TRBV19 with TRBJ1-1; 7 bases map to TRBD1. The CDR3 contains 12 residues. J gave up 8 bases and V 7 bases, and 7 bases lay outside the gene matches. Germline V gene sequence: CDR1 LNHDA, CDR2 SQIVND (reference sequence).

The chain is built from TRBV18 and TRBJ2-5; 7 bases fit TRBD1. Per germline, CDR1 KGHSH and CDR2 LQKENI. Trimming took 0 bases from V and 3 from J; bases not matched to a gene: 1. This CDR3 comprises 14 residues. The chain's CDR3 is CASSPPGTEETQYF. The CDR3 DNA sequence: TGTGCCAGCTCACCACCGGGGACAGAAGAGACCCAGTACTTC.

The rearrangement links TRBV3-1 (or the pseudogene TRBV3-2) to TRBJ2-3, with a possible D match to TRBD1 (6 bases). Germline CDR1 LGHDT, CDR2 YNNKEL (reference sequence). The length of the CDR3 is 17 residues. Between the trimmed V and J ends, which lost 2 bases and 2 bases, there was a span of 17 bases. The CDR3 sequence: CASSQQARTALTDTQYF. The CDR3 DNA sequence: TGTGCCAGCAGCCAACAAGCCCGGACAGCACTCACAGATACGCAGTATTTT.

This chain joins TRBV27 and TRBJ2-1; the match to TRBD1 covers 10 bases. The V gene end was trimmed by 1 base and the J gene end by 4 bases; junction bases not matched to a gene: 7. The CDR3 length is 17 residues. Per the germline V gene, CDR1 is MNHEY and CDR2 is SMNVEV (reference sequence). In nucleotides, the CDR3 is TGTGCCAGCAGTTTATTTCCCCGGGACAGGGGATACAATGAGCAGTTCTTC. It yields the protein CASSLFPRDRGYNEQFF.

The chain carries TRBV20-1 and TRBJ2-7, with D unclear. The germline V and J ends were trimmed by 0 bases and 7 bases, with 7 bases remaining between them. Germline V lookup: CDR1 DFQATT, CDR2 SNEGSKA (reference sequence). The CDR3 totals 11 residues. CDR3 sequence: CSARDTVEQYF. In DNA, the CDR3 is TGCAGTGCTAGAGATACGGTGGAGCAGTACTTC.

The V and J genes are TRBV11-2 and TRBJ2-1; 9 bases are a match to TRBD1. V was pared by 5 bases and J by 7 bases, with 9 bases of the junction left unmatched. This CDR3 comprises 15 residues. Looked up from germline, CDR1 is SGHAT and CDR2 is FQNNGV. CDR3 sequence: CASSLSPGTGNEQFF. The CDR3 DNA follows: TGTGCCAGCAGCCTATCCCCTGGGACAGGGAATGAGCAGTTCTTC. Combining the CDR3 with reference TRBV11-2 and TRBJ2-1 gives the whole variable domain EAGVAQSPRYKIIEKRQSVAFWCNPISGHATLYWYQQILGQGPKLLIQFQNNGVVDDSQLPKDRFSAERLKGVDSTLKIQPAKLEDSAVYLCASSLSPGTGNEQFFGPGTRLTVL.

The chain is built from TRBV7-6 and TRBJ2-3, with no clear D. This CDR3 contains 16 residues. CDR1 SGHVS and CDR2 FNYEAQ come from the germline V gene. The V end was cut by 2 bases, the J end by 5 bases, with 17 bases between. The CDR3 is CASSLNRDRHGDTQYF. The CDR3 DNA follows: TGTGCCAGCAGCTTAAATCGCGACCGACATGGAGATACGCAGTATTTT.

This chain connects TRBV6-1 to TRBJ1-1, with TRBD1 matching over 10 bases. Germline V CDR1 and CDR2: MNHNS, SASEGT. Germline trimming cut 2 bases from V and 3 bases from J; bases unmatched to any gene: 9. CDR3 length: 17 amino acids. In DNA form, the CDR3 reads TGTGCCAGCAGTGAAATTGTGGACAGGGGGAGGGACACTGAAGCTTTCTTT. Protein: CASSEIVDRGRDTEAFF.

This chain connects TRBV6-6 to TRBJ1-3, with a tentative D call TRBD1 (6 bases). Per germline, CDR1 MNHNY and CDR2 SVGAGI (reference sequence). CDR3 size: 13 residues. Trimming took off 8 bases at V and 2 bases at J, with 10 bases between the two ends. For the CDR3, the DNA is TGTGCCAGCCTAGGGGGGGCTGGAAACACCATATATTTT. Amino acids: CASLGGAGNTIYF.

This clone was observed once. This chain uses TRBV10-1 with TRBJ2-1; D perhaps matches TRBD1 (6 bases). The germline V gene has CDR1 WNHNN and CDR2 SYGVQD (reference sequence). The CDR3 length is 13 residues. The V end lost 2 bases, the J end lost 7 bases, and 9 bases lay between the germline ends. For the CDR3, the DNA is TGCGCCAGCAGTGAGGGACAGATTAATGAGCAGTTCTTC. It translates to CASSEGQINEQFF.

The V and J genes are TRBV9 and TRBJ2-3, with 7 positions matching TRBD2. J was trimmed by 4 bases and V by 4 bases; bases with no gene match: 6. Germline V gene lookup returns CDR1 SGDLS and CDR2 YYNGEE. This CDR3 contains 14 residues. CDR3 region: CASSIRGSADTQYF. The CDR3 nucleotides are TGTGCCAGCAGCATCCGCGGGAGCGCAGATACGCAGTATTTT.

In its sample, this clone was seen once. The CDR3 sequence: CASRNPGQGTSYGYTF. The CDR3 region has the DNA TGTGCCAGCAGGAACCCGGGACAGGGGACCTCTTATGGCTACACCTTC. This sequence joins TRBV7-3 and TRBJ1-2, with 10 bases aligning to TRBD1. V trimming: 6 bases; J trimming: 5 bases; junction bases outside the gene matches: 12. The CDR3 is made up of 16 amino acids. Germline V gene sequence: CDR1 SGHTA, CDR2 FQGTGA. Full variable domain (remainder filled in from reference TRBV7-3 and TRBJ1-2): GAGVSQTPSNKVTEKGKYVELRCDPISGHTALYWYRQSLGQGPEFLIYFQGTGAADDSGLPNDRFFAVRPEGSVSTLKIQRTERGDSAVYLCASRNPGQGTSYGYTFGSGTRLTVV.

This chain joins TRBV9 and TRBJ2-1, with 7 bases fitting TRBD2. The V and J ends lost 6 bases and 6 bases, in that order; junction bases with no gene match: 12. This CDR3 contains 15 residues. Per germline, CDR1 SGDLS and CDR2 YYNGEE. The CDR3 is CASTLGRASSNEQFF. For the CDR3, the DNA is TGTGCCAGCACCCTTGGGAGGGCGTCTTCCAATGAGCAGTTCTTC.

The V and J genes are TRBV11-1 and TRBJ2-7, with TRBD1 identical over 8 bases. Germline CDR1 SGHAT, CDR2 FQDESV (reference sequence). Trimming took 5 bases from V and 8 from J; bases not matched to a gene: 11. The CDR3 contains 14 residues. This CDR3 reads CASSPQGANEQQYF. The CDR3 DNA reads TGTGCCAGCAGCCCCCAGGGGGCTAACGAGCAGCAGTACTTC.

The CDR3 sequence is CASKRGQEGNEQFF. The DNA for the CDR3 is TGTGCCAGCAAAAGGGGACAGGAGGGCAATGAGCAGTTCTTC. The V call is TRBV2, the J call TRBJ2-1; TRBD1 aligns across 8 bases. After removal of 7 bases from V and 6 bases from J, the junction contained 8 bases not matched to a gene. The germline V gene has CDR1 SNHLY and CDR2 FYNNEI. The CDR3 is made up of 14 amino acids.

This chain links TRBV15 with TRBJ2-3, with 8 nucleotides matching TRBD1. Germline-derived CDR1 and CDR2 are LNHNV and YYDKDF (reference sequence). The CDR3 runs to 19 residues. V dropped 5 bases and J dropped 0; count of bases not matched to a gene: 16. The CDR3 is CATSAQGAGSGGSTDTQYF. In DNA, the CDR3 is TGTGCCACCAGCGCCCAGGGGGCGGGTAGCGGAGGGAGCACAGATACGCAGTATTTT.

In this sample, this clone turned up a few times. J is TRBJ2-3 and V is TRBV6-6; 11 bases match TRBD2. CDR1 MNHNY and CDR2 SVGAGI come from the germline V gene (reference sequence). The CDR3 has 15 residues. Germline trimming cut 2 bases from V and 9 bases from J; bases unmatched to any gene: 7. CDR3 nucleotide sequence: TGTGCCAGCAGTTACCTCCTAGCGGGAGGTGCGACGCAGTATTTT. Amino acids: CASSYLLAGGATQYF.

This clone was detected only once. The DNA of the CDR3 is TGTGCCACCAGCTCCAACGACAGGCTGAATGAAAAACTGTTTTTT. This encodes CATSSNDRLNEKLFF. The V and J genes are TRBV15 and TRBJ1-4; D is perhaps TRBD1 (6 bases). Germline assignment: CDR1 LNHNV and CDR2 YYDKDF (reference sequence). The CDR3 loop spans 15 amino acids. V was cut by 5 bases and J by 5 bases, with 15 bases left in between.

This clone was counted a single time. The rearrangement uses TRBV10-2 and TRBJ2-3; 7 bases are a match to TRBD2. Germline values: CDR1 WSHSY, CDR2 SAAADI. The V segment lost 2 bases and the J segment 0 bases; nucleotides outside the gene matches: 2. The CDR3 consists of 15 residues. For the CDR3, the DNA is TGCGCCAGCAGTGAGAAGCGGGGTAGCACAGATACGCAGTATTTT. It is translated as CASSEKRGSTDTQYF.

The count of this clone is one. This sequence joins TRBV29-1 and TRBJ2-3; 7 positions match TRBD2. In germline, CDR1 is SQVTM, CDR2 ANQGSEA. V was pared by 8 bases and J by 5 bases, with 19 bases of the junction left unmatched. The CDR3 runs 16 residues. DNA of the CDR3: TGCAGCATCCGTGGGTCGACTAGCTGGCCGAGAGATACGCAGTATTTT. It translates to CSIRGSTSWPRDTQYF.

V gene TRBV6-4 combines with J gene TRBJ1-3, with 7 bases matching TRBD1. Germline V gives CDR1 MRHNA, CDR2 SNTAGT. There are 15 residues in the CDR3. V gave up 4 bases and J gave up 7 bases; unmatched junction bases: 10. Here the CDR3 DNA reads TGTGCCAGCAGTGGAACGACAGGGCGTAGGAACACCATATATTTT. It specifies CASSGTTGRRNTIYF.

The gene calls are TRBV2 and TRBJ2-7; 8 bases fit TRBD2. In germline, CDR1 is SNHLY, CDR2 FYNNEI. Trimming cost V 4 bases and J 1 base; bases outside gene matches: 6. There are 15 residues in the CDR3. CDR3 residues: CASSAARGGSYEQYF. In DNA, the CDR3 is TGTGCCAGCAGTGCCGCTCGGGGGGGATCCTACGAGCAGTACTTC.